This TCR beta chain was recorded in a study of blood T cell repertoires in COVID-19. V was pared by 0 bases and J by 1 base, with 6 bases between. The CDR3 is 15 amino acids. The V gene's germline CDR1 is SSHAT and CDR2 FNYEAQ (reference sequence). Assay used: immunoSEQ multiplex PCR; TCRdb lists only in-frame clones, some missing. Among about 94,000 clones listed, about 90% were seen once. The TCR comes from a human donor with acute or convalescent COVID-19. The donor label of this sample is uncertain. V gene TRBV7-7 combines with J gene TRBJ2-2; D gene uncertain. The sequenced material came from peripheral blood. The CDR3, as DNA: TGTGCCAGCAGCTTAGCGCCAGGGAACACCGGGGAGCTGTTTTTT. It yields the protein CASSLAPGNTGELFF.